A single sample is the source of the 18 T cell receptor beta chains below, sequenced in a study of Graves' ophthalmopathy and Graves' hyperthyroidism. Scientists amplified the TCR beta CDR3 regions from RNA transcripts. An initial RT-PCR round employing HTBI primers preceded a second-round multiplex PCR. One entry per CDR3 protein, called by TCRdb with MiXCR from the multiplex PCR reads. The sample contains about 620,000 distinct CDR3 sequences, about a fifth of which appear only once. The specimen was peripheral blood. These receptors were taken from a woman between 18 and 29 years old with stable Graves' hyperthyroidism. Some clones in this sample may be carry-over from other donors' samples.

This clonotype was recorded at least ten times. The chain couples TRBV12-3 or TRBV12-4 to TRBJ1-5; 11 bases map to TRBD1. The CDR3 is 15 residues long. Trimming removed 5 bases from V and 5 bases from J; junction bases left unmatched: 5. The DNA for the CDR3 is TGTGCCAGCAGTGCCAGGACAGGGGGCCATCAGCCCCAGCATTTT. Translation gives CASSARTGGHQPQHF.

This clonotype was detected ten times or more. The gene calls are TRBV15 and TRBJ1-5, with unresolved D. Germline V gene sequence: CDR1 LNHNV, CDR2 YYDKDF (reference sequence). Trimming took off 3 bases at V and 5 bases at J, with 14 bases between the two ends. There are 15 residues in the CDR3. The DNA for the CDR3 is TGTGCCACCAGCAGCGAAACAAGGAAGGATCAGCCCCAGCATTTT. It translates to CATSSETRKDQPQHF.

This clonotype was counted a few times. The V gene is TRBV27, the J gene TRBJ2-1; D not certain. CDR1 is MNHEY and CDR2 is SMNVEV in the germline V gene (reference sequence). Between the trimmed V and J ends, which lost 6 bases and 0 bases, there was a span of 15 bases. The CDR3 totals 16 residues. In DNA, the CDR3 is TGTGCCAGCAGCTTTCAGACTTTCGCCTCCTACAATGAGCAGTTCTTC. It encodes CASSFQTFASYNEQFF.

This clonotype was observed at least ten times. This chain connects TRBV5-1 to TRBJ2-7, with D uncertain. In germline, CDR1 is SGHRS, CDR2 YFSETQ. CDR3 length: 14 amino acids. With 4 bases removed from V and 0 bases from J, the gap between germline ends came to 11 bases. The CDR3 DNA reads as TGCGCCAGCAGCAAACCGACGGACTCCTACGAGCAGTACTTC. Amino acids: CASSKPTDSYEQYF. The full variable domain, its missing parts supplied by reference TRBV5-1 and TRBJ2-7, is KAGVTQTPRYLIKTRGQQVTLSCSPISGHRSVSWYQQTPGQGLQFLFEYFSETQRNKGNFPGRFSGRQFSNSRSEMNVSTLELGDSALYLCASSKPTDSYEQYFGPGTRLTVT.

Turning to this clonotype: This may be a read error: a much more frequent sequence differs by one nucleotide. The chain links TRBV6-5 to TRBJ1-2; D remains ambiguous. This CDR3 contains 15 residues. CDR1 is MNHEY and CDR2 is SVGAGI in the germline V gene. The CDR3 spells CASSYSSQVNYGYAF. The CDR3 DNA follows: TGTGCCAGCAGTTACTCGAGTCAGGTTAACTATGGCTACGCCTTC.

This clonotype was picked up many times. The chain joins TRBV7-9 to TRBJ2-5; 8 positions match TRBD2. The CDR3 runs to 16 residues. V was clipped by 5 bases and J by 1 base; unmatched bases: 9. The germline gives CDR1 SEHNR, CDR2 FQNEAQ (reference sequence). The CDR3 nucleotides are TGTGCCAGCAGCCAAAACCGCGGGGGGCTCCAAGAGACCCAGTACTTC. This translates into CASSQNRGGLQETQYF.

This clonotype was seen repeatedly, ten times or more. The chain is built from TRBV28 and TRBJ1-5; no clear D gene. The CDR3 loop spans 14 amino acids. Trimming left V 3 bases short and J 6 bases short, with 12 bases between. Germline CDR1 reads MDHEN; CDR2 reads SYDVKM. The CDR3 is CASSFSAGFQPQHF. DNA for the CDR3: TGTGCCAGCAGTTTTAGCGCAGGCTTTCAGCCCCAGCATTTT.

In its sample, this clonotype was seen many times. The rearrangement joins TRBV12-3 or TRBV12-4 to TRBJ1-2, with 7 bases fitting TRBD1. V trimming: 6 bases; J trimming: 2 bases; junction bases outside the gene matches: 9. CDR3 length: 15 amino acids. CDR3: CASREQGLPNYGYTF. CDR3 coding DNA: TGTGCCAGCAGAGAACAGGGGCTGCCCAACTATGGCTACACCTTC.

This clonotype came up many times. CDR3 sequence reads: CASSLGRLETQYF. The DNA of the CDR3 is TGTGCCAGCAGCTTAGGAAGACTAGAGACCCAGTACTTC. The chain carries TRBV7-2 and TRBJ2-5; no clear D gene. Germline V CDR1 and CDR2: SGHTA, FQGNSA. The CDR3 runs 13 residues. Trimming took 1 base from V and 4 from J, leaving 7 bases between them.

This clonotype was counted many times. The rearrangement links TRBV13 to TRBJ1-2, with a possible D match to TRBD1 (6 bases). CDR1 PRHDT and CDR2 FYEKMQ come from the germline V gene (reference sequence). The CDR3 consists of 13 residues. The germline V and J ends were trimmed by 11 bases and 4 bases, with 17 bases remaining between them. This CDR3 is CARLGGAFYGYTF. For the CDR3, the DNA is TGTGCCCGGCTGGGGGGGGCCTTCTATGGCTACACCTTC.

This clonotype has ten or more counts. This chain connects TRBV4-1 to TRBJ1-1; D is uncertain. V was pared by 0 bases and J by 3 bases, with 11 bases between. CDR1 MGHRA and CDR2 YSYEKL come from the germline V gene. This CDR3 comprises 15 residues. The CDR3: CASSQERAAYTEAFF. The CDR3 nucleotides read TGCGCCAGCAGCCAAGAGCGGGCCGCGTACACTGAAGCTTTCTTT.

The chain carries TRBV29-1 and TRBJ2-2; D call uncertain. V lost 3 bases and J lost 1, with 6 bases in between. In germline, CDR1 is SQVTM, CDR2 ANQGSEA. CDR3 size: 13 residues. The CDR3 region has the DNA TGCAGCGTTGACGCCAGGAACACCGGGGAGCTGTTTTTT. Residues: CSVDARNTGELFF.

In the case of this clonotype: Since no conserved phenylalanine or tryptophan closes the CDR3, a read error is the likely cause. The V gene is TRBV12-3 or TRBV12-4, the J gene TRBJ1-2; no clear D gene. The CDR3 is 15 amino acids. Trimming took off 5 bases at V and 5 bases at J, with 18 bases between the two ends. The CDR3 sequence: CASSLLTQGMYGYTS. CDR3 nucleotide sequence: TGTGCCAGCAGTCTTCTGACGCAAGGGATGTATGGCTACACCTCC.

This clonotype has only a few counts. V is TRBV20-1 and J is TRBJ1-1; 9 bases map to TRBD1. CDR1 is DFQATT, CDR2 SNEGSKA, per germline (reference sequence). The CDR3 totals 16 residues. Germline trimming cut 5 bases from V and 4 bases from J; bases unmatched to any gene: 14. The CDR3 reads CSAGDKNRGLGTEAFF. The CDR3 DNA reads TGCAGTGCTGGTGATAAAAACAGGGGGCTGGGCACTGAAGCTTTCTTT.

This clonotype was recorded at least ten times. The rearrangement links TRBV28 to TRBJ2-7, with D possibly matching TRBD1 (6 bases). Germline values: CDR1 MDHEN, CDR2 SYDVKM. CDR3 length: 15 amino acids. Trimming shortened V by 5 bases and J by 0 bases, and 14 bases separated the two germline ends. CDR3 sequence (DNA): TGTGCCAGCAGTACGGACAGCCAGACCTCCTACGAGCAGTACTTC. Translation gives CASSTDSQTSYEQYF.

The chain combines TRBV6-1 with TRBJ1-2, with D hard to call. The V end lost 4 bases, the J end lost 4 bases, and 7 bases lay between the germline ends. Germline CDR1 reads MNHNS; CDR2 reads SASEGT. CDR3 length: 12 residues. DNA for the CDR3: TGTGCCAGCAGTGGGCAACTCTATGGCTACACCTTC. This translates into CASSGQLYGYTF.

This chain connects TRBV20-1 to TRBJ2-7; 9 nucleotides align to TRBD2. The CDR3 contains 13 residues. The germline V gene has CDR1 DFQATT and CDR2 SNEGSKA (reference sequence). V dropped 6 bases and J dropped 5; count of bases not matched to a gene: 8. CDR3 in amino acids: CSARGAGGNEQYF. The CDR3 DNA follows: TGCAGTGCGAGGGGAGCGGGGGGCAACGAGCAGTACTTC.

This clonotype showed up just a few times. The V and J genes are TRBV28 and TRBJ2-7; possibly TRBD1 for D (6 bases). Trimming took 8 bases from V and 2 from J, leaving 13 bases between them. The germline V gene encodes CDR1 MDHEN and CDR2 SYDVKM. The CDR3 contains 13 residues. This CDR3 is CASQSTGTYEQYF. In nucleotides, the CDR3 is TGTGCCAGCCAATCGACAGGTACCTACGAGCAGTACTTC.